What follows are 21 T cell receptor beta chains derived from one specimen sequenced in a study of control samples from healthy donors and cancer patients. Repertoires were generated with immunoSEQ multiplex PCR, while TCRdb's copy carries only in-frame clones and drops some. This sample has 120,000 to 150,000 clones, with more than 80% found just once. Input material: blood. Every receptor here comes from a man aged 18 to 29 in good health.

The chain links TRBV5-4 to TRBJ2-2; D might be TRBD1 (6 bases). Germline V gene lookup returns CDR1 SGHNT and CDR2 YYREEE (reference sequence). Trimming left V 0 bases short and J 5 bases short, with 14 bases between. CDR3 length: 16 residues. The CDR3 region has the DNA TGTGCCAGCAGCTTGGGCGTCAGGGGAAGAACCGGGGAGCTGTTTTTT. It encodes CASSLGVRGRTGELFF. Using reference TRBV5-4 and TRBJ2-2 for the parts outside the CDR3, the full variable domain is ETGVTQSPTHLIKTRGQQVTLRCSSQSGHNTVSWYQQALGQGPQFIFQYYREEENGRGNFPPRFSGLQFPNYSSELNVNALELDDSALYLCASSLGVRGRTGELFFGEGSRLTVL.

J is TRBJ1-5 and V is TRBV12-5, with 8 nucleotides matching TRBD1. The CDR3 length is 15 residues. The germline gives CDR1 LGHNT, CDR2 FRNRAP. J lost 2 bases, V lost 9 bases, and 9 bases had no gene match. The DNA of the CDR3 is TGTGCTAGCATGGCAGGGGGCGGGCGCAATCAGCCCCAGCATTTT. Protein: CASMAGGGRNQPQHF.

With regard to this clone: Other nucleotide sequences from this sample produce the same CDR3. The V call is TRBV5-1, the J call TRBJ1-1; D remains ambiguous. The CDR3 consists of 14 residues. V dropped 0 bases and J dropped 2 bases, with 8 bases sitting between them. Germline CDR1 reads SGHRS; CDR2 reads YFSETQ. CDR3 DNA: TGCGCCAGCAGCTTGGGCCAGCGTAACACTGAAGCTTTCTTT. Protein product: CASSLGQRNTEAFF.

The chain carries TRBV28 and TRBJ1-3, with unresolved D. Germline V CDR1 and CDR2: MDHEN, SYDVKM. The CDR3 covers 13 residues. Trimming cost V 4 bases and J 4 bases, with 8 bases left between them. For the CDR3, the DNA is TGTGCCAGCAGTTGGGGAGCGGGAAACACCATATATTTT. This encodes CASSWGAGNTIYF.

The chain has TRBV6-1 and TRBJ2-3, with 7 nucleotides matching TRBD2. V shed 10 bases and J 2 bases; nucleotides not matched to a gene: 6. Germline CDR1 is MNHNS and CDR2 is SASEGT. This CDR3 has 13 residues. The CDR3 is CATWRGSTDTQYF. CDR3 in DNA: TGTGCCACCTGGCGGGGGTCCACAGATACGCAGTATTTT.

The chain combines TRBV6-5 with TRBJ2-7, with 7 bases lining up with TRBD1. CDR1 and CDR2 from the germline V gene are MNHEY and SVGAGI. The junction had 5 bases not matched to a gene; V was cut back by 5 bases and J by 1 base. The CDR3 is made up of 14 amino acids. The CDR3 DNA follows: TGTGCCAGCAGTAGATGGACAGGATCCTACGAGCAGTACTTC. Encoded protein: CASSRWTGSYEQYF.

The chain's CDR3 is CASSSRGYEQYF. The CDR3 DNA follows: TGTGCCAGCAGCTCCAGGGGCTACGAGCAGTACTTC. V and J are TRBV11-1 and TRBJ2-7; D possibly corresponds to TRBD1 (6 bases). Per the germline V gene, CDR1 is SGHAT and CDR2 is FQDESV (reference sequence). Trimming shortened V by 4 bases and J by 3 bases, and 7 bases separated the two germline ends. This CDR3 contains 12 residues.

The chain joins TRBV19 to TRBJ1-1; possible D gene TRBD1, 5 bases. This CDR3 region has 13 residues. Germline V gene sequence: CDR1 LNHDA, CDR2 SQIVND (reference sequence). V shed 6 bases and J shed 1 base, with 9 bases lying between them. The CDR3 bases are TGTGCCAGTAGGAAACAGGAGAACACTGAAGCTTTCTTT. It yields the protein CASRKQENTEAFF.

V and J are TRBV6-2 or TRBV6-3 and TRBJ1-5, with D possibly TRBD1 on 6 matching bases. CDR3 size: 16 residues. V was shortened by 5 bases and J by 0 bases, with 14 bases between the two germline ends. CDR1 and CDR2 (germline): MNHEY, SVGEGT. This CDR3 is CASSPDRLHSNQPQHF. DNA for the CDR3: TGTGCCAGCAGTCCCGACAGGTTACATAGCAATCAGCCCCAGCATTTT.

This chain links TRBV4-3 with TRBJ2-1; D is unclear. V dropped 0 bases and J dropped 4 bases, with 7 bases sitting between them. The CDR3 covers 14 residues. CDR1 and CDR2 (germline): LGHNA, YSLEER. CDR3 bases: TGCGCCAGCAGCCAAGATCACGCATACAATGAGCAGTTCTTC. It specifies CASSQDHAYNEQFF.

The chain recombines TRBV7-6 with TRBJ2-2; the match to TRBD2 covers 7 bases. There are 16 residues in the CDR3. Germline CDR1 reads SGHVS; CDR2 reads FNYEAQ. V was pared by 3 bases and J by 7 bases, with 11 bases of the junction left unmatched. CDR3 nucleotides: TGTGCCAGCAGCTTCGGGGCGGGGGTCTCATTCGGGGAGCTGTTTTTT. Residues: CASSFGAGVSFGELFF.

The chain carries TRBV4-1 and TRBJ2-3; D unclear. The V end lost 1 base, the J end lost 4 bases, and 6 bases lay between the germline ends. The CDR3 has 13 residues. Germline V gene lookup returns CDR1 MGHRA and CDR2 YSYEKL. CDR3 nucleotides: TGCGCCAGCAGCCAAGGCGGCCCAGATACGCAGTATTTT. This translates into CASSQGGPDTQYF.

This sequence joins TRBV2 and TRBJ2-7, with 10 bases fitting TRBD2. Germline lookup yields CDR1 SNHLY and CDR2 FYNNEI. The ends lost 2 bases at V and 2 bases at J; junction bases unmatched: 6. CDR3 length: 16 residues. CDR3 protein: CASSEKLAGPTYEQYF. CDR3 DNA: TGTGCCAGCAGTGAAAAACTAGCGGGGCCAACCTACGAGCAGTACTTC.

This clone appeared a single time. In DNA, the CDR3 is TGTGCCAGTAGTACGAGCGGGGTTAGGTCCTACGAGCAGTACTTC. Its translation is CASSTSGVRSYEQYF. The chain links TRBV19 to TRBJ2-7; 7 bases match TRBD2. J gave up 1 base and V 4 bases, and 7 bases lay outside the gene matches. Germline assignment: CDR1 LNHDA and CDR2 SQIVND (reference sequence). CDR3 size: 15 residues.

The rearrangement links TRBV6-4 to TRBJ2-1; 8 bases are a match to TRBD1. CDR1 is MRHNA and CDR2 is SNTAGT in the germline V gene. Losses at the gene ends were 6 bases for V and 2 bases for J; bases not matched to a gene: 6. CDR3 length: 15 amino acids. CDR3 amino acids: CASSPDRDPYNEQFF. The CDR3 DNA reads TGTGCCAGCAGCCCGGACAGGGACCCCTACAATGAGCAGTTCTTC.

This chain's CDR3 is CASSPAPATNEKLFF. Here the CDR3 DNA reads TGTGCCAGCAGCCCCGCACCTGCAACTAATGAAAAACTGTTTTTT. J is TRBJ1-4 and V is TRBV7-8; D remains unclear. Looked up from germline, CDR1 is SGHVS and CDR2 is FQNEAQ. The CDR3 spans 15 residues. The V gene lost 5 bases and the J gene lost 0 bases, with 10 bases spanning the gap.

The CDR3 DNA sequence: TGTGCCAGCAGCTTTAACTACGAGCAGTACTTC. Protein: CASSFNYEQYF. This chain joins TRBV7-9 and TRBJ2-7, with no clear D. Germline V gene data show CDR1 as SEHNR and CDR2 as FQNEAQ (reference sequence). The CDR3 totals 11 residues. Trimming took 3 bases from V and 3 from J, leaving 3 bases between them.

The chain employs TRBV27 and TRBJ2-1; tentatively, D is TRBD1 (6 bases). The V gene's germline CDR1 is MNHEY and CDR2 SMNVEV (reference sequence). V dropped 1 base and J dropped 7 bases, with 17 bases sitting between them. The CDR3 has 16 amino acids. CDR3 protein: CASSLYLPVRGNEQFF. CDR3 DNA: TGTGCCAGCAGTTTATACCTCCCGGTCAGGGGAAATGAGCAGTTCTTC.

The gene calls are TRBV4-3 and TRBJ2-5; tentative D call: TRBD1 (5 bases). The CDR3 consists of 15 residues. CDR1 and CDR2 from the germline V gene are LGHNA and YSLEER. With 0 bases removed from V and 4 bases from J, the gap between germline ends came to 12 bases. The CDR3 loop reads CASSQDWGARETQYF. The DNA of the CDR3 is TGCGCCAGCAGCCAAGACTGGGGCGCGAGAGAGACCCAGTACTTC.

This chain connects TRBV7-8 to TRBJ2-7, with a tentative D call TRBD1 (5 bases). V was pared by 2 bases and J by 4 bases, with 15 bases between. CDR3 length equals 15 residues. The germline CDR1 and CDR2 sequences are SGHVS and FQNEAQ. The DNA of the CDR3 is TGTGCCAGCAGCTTATCCGCTGGGCAGGGTTACGAGCAGTACTTC. It is translated as CASSLSAGQGYEQYF. Full variable domain (remainder filled in from reference TRBV7-8 and TRBJ2-7): GAGVSQSPRYKVAKRGQDVALRCDPISGHVSLFWYQQALGQGPEFLTYFQNEAQLDKSGLPSDRFFAERPEGSVSTLKIQRTQQEDSAVYLCASSLSAGQGYEQYFGPGTRLTVT.

The chain combines TRBV5-4 with TRBJ1-1; the match to TRBD1 covers 11 bases. Germline values: CDR1 SGHNT, CDR2 YYREEE (reference sequence). CDR3 length: 19 amino acids. V lost 3 bases, J lost 2 bases, and 15 bases stayed unmatched. CDR3: CASSYALGTGGGGNTEAFF. CDR3 in DNA: TGTGCCAGCAGCTACGCCCTAGGGACAGGGGGAGGGGGAAACACTGAAGCTTTCTTT.